A single sample is the source of the 27 T cell receptor beta chains below, sequenced in a study of CD8 T cells in ankylosing spondylitis (TCRdb year 2017). Receptor libraries were prepared by 5' RACE. Sequencing instrument: Illumina HiSeq 2500. TCRdb cleaned the public reads at Q25 with fastp, built clones with MiXCR and kept in-frame beta chains. For every CDR3 protein sequence, its rows merge into one entry that carries the most common genes and DNA. This sample lists about 140,000 distinct CDR3 sequences; roughly 7.7% were detected once. 7.3% of the sample comes from the top ten. The sequencing sample was made of synovial fluid, either unsorted or a sorted T cell fraction (not recorded which). These receptors all stem from a male donor with ankylosing spondylitis.

The table lists this clonotype with many counts. The DNA of the CDR3 is TGCGCCAGCAGCCGACAATCCATCGGGGGCGACACCGGGGAGCTGTTTTTT. It translates to CASSRQSIGGDTGELFF. The chain couples TRBV4-3 to TRBJ2-2; TRBD1 or TRBD2 may be the D gene (6 bases each). The CDR3 spans 17 residues. The germline gives CDR1 LGHNA, CDR2 YSLEER. V gave up 4 bases and J gave up 3 bases, with 18 bases separating them.

This clonotype appeared a few times. The chain employs TRBV20-1 and TRBJ1-1, with D maybe TRBD1 (5 bases). V was clipped by 6 bases and J by 6 bases, with 14 bases between them. Germline V gene data show CDR1 as DFQATT and CDR2 as SNEGSKA (reference sequence). This CDR3 spans 12 amino acids. DNA of the CDR3: TGCAGTGCCCAGGGTGTGTGGGCTGAAGCTTTCTTT. It codes for CSAQGVWAEAFF.

This clonotype was counted many times. CDR3 region: CAISPGAEQETQYF. The CDR3 region has the DNA TGTGCCATCAGCCCCGGGGCAGAGCAAGAGACCCAGTACTTC. This chain joins TRBV10-3 and TRBJ2-5, with D tentatively TRBD1 or TRBD2 (5 bases each). V lost 6 bases to trimming and J lost 2 bases, with 13 bases between them. Germline V gives CDR1 ENHRY, CDR2 SYGVKD. The CDR3 spans 14 residues.

This clonotype was detected only a few times. The chain combines TRBV6-6 with TRBJ1-2, with a weak D call TRBD1 (6 bases). V was trimmed by 6 bases and J by 6 bases, leaving 11 bases between them. The length of the CDR3 is 12 residues. Germline lookup yields CDR1 MNHNY and CDR2 SVGAGI (reference sequence). CDR3 in amino acids: CASSPRQDGYTF. In DNA, the CDR3 is TGTGCCAGCAGCCCGAGACAGGATGGCTACACCTTC.

This clonotype was counted many times. The rearrangement joins TRBV5-1 to TRBJ2-1; maybe TRBD1 (5 bases). The CDR3 spans 13 residues. The V gene's germline CDR1 is SGHRS and CDR2 YFSETQ. Trimming shortened V by 6 bases and J by 3 bases, and 10 bases separated the two germline ends. Here the CDR3 DNA reads TGCGCCAGCAAAGAGACAGACTACAATGAGCAGTTCTTC. It codes for CASKETDYNEQFF.

The J gene is TRBJ2-3, the V gene TRBV5-1; D is possibly TRBD2 (5 bases). CDR1 is SGHRS and CDR2 is YFSETQ in the germline V gene. V was pared by 0 bases and J by 1 base, with 12 bases between. The CDR3 totals 16 residues. CDR3 loop: CASSLAATIGTDTQYF. In nucleotides, the CDR3 is TGCGCCAGCAGCTTGGCGGCGACTATCGGCACAGATACGCAGTATTTT. The entire variable domain, with the rest obtained from reference TRBV5-1 and TRBJ2-3, is as follows: KAGVTQTPRYLIKTRGQQVTLSCSPISGHRSVSWYQQTPGQGLQFLFEYFSETQRNKGNFPGRFSGRQFSNSRSEMNVSTLELGDSALYLCASSLAATIGTDTQYFGPGTRLTVL.

The chain links TRBV28 to TRBJ2-7; no definite D call. Germline assignment: CDR1 MDHEN and CDR2 SYDVKM. The V gene lost 7 bases and the J gene lost 2 bases, with 12 bases spanning the gap. The CDR3 covers 13 residues. The CDR3 is CASTPGGAYEQYF. The CDR3 region has the DNA TGTGCCAGCACCCCCGGCGGAGCCTACGAGCAGTACTTC.

This clonotype came up a few times. The chain couples TRBV7-2 to TRBJ2-1; D may be TRBD2 (6 bases). Trimming shortened V by 5 bases and J by 7 bases, and 15 bases separated the two germline ends. This CDR3 comprises 14 residues. The germline V gene has CDR1 SGHTA and CDR2 FQGNSA. CDR3 region: CASSVSGGTNEQFF. The DNA for the CDR3 is TGTGCCAGCAGCGTCTCCGGGGGAACGAATGAGCAGTTCTTC.

This clonotype was seen repeatedly, ten times or more. The chain joins TRBV5-1 to TRBJ2-7, with 10 nucleotides matching TRBD1. V lost 4 bases to trimming and J lost 5 bases; unmatched junction nucleotides: 12. The CDR3 contains 16 residues. The germline V gene encodes CDR1 SGHRS and CDR2 YFSETQ. The CDR3: CASSAIPGQGRDEQYF. In DNA, the CDR3 is TGCGCCAGCAGCGCAATCCCGGGACAGGGGAGGGACGAGCAGTACTTC.

CDR3 sequence reads: CAIRDRVDTGELFF. The CDR3 DNA follows: TGTGCCATCAGGGACAGGGTGGACACCGGGGAGCTGTTTTTT. V is TRBV10-3 and J is TRBJ2-2, with 8 bases fitting TRBD1. This CDR3 has 14 amino acids. V shed 6 bases, J shed 3 bases, and the junction held 3 bases outside the gene matches. Per germline, CDR1 ENHRY and CDR2 SYGVKD.

This clonotype was seen repeatedly, ten times or more. CDR3 coding DNA: TGTGCCAGCAGCCTGGACACGGGATCACCCCTCCACTTT. It is translated as CASSLDTGSPLHF. The chain joins TRBV7-2 to TRBJ1-6; perhaps TRBD1 as D (5 bases). V was trimmed by 5 bases and J by 10 bases, leaving 12 bases between them. CDR1 is SGHTA, CDR2 FQGNSA, per germline. The CDR3 is 13 residues long. The whole variable domain, filled in from reference TRBV7-2 and TRBJ1-6, reads GAGVSQSPSNKVTEKGKDVELRCDPISGHTALYWYRQSLGQGLEFLIYFQGNSAPDKSGLPSDRFSAERTGGSVSTLTIQRTQQEDSAVYLCASSLDTGSPLHFGNGTRLTVT.

The table lists this clonotype with many counts. V is TRBV19 and J is TRBJ1-1, with TRBD1 matching over 9 bases. The CDR3 totals 15 residues. Germline values: CDR1 LNHDA, CDR2 SQIVND (reference sequence). Trimming removed 7 bases from V and 1 base from J; junction bases left unmatched: 7. The CDR3 region is CASTTTGGANTEAFF. CDR3 sequence (DNA): TGTGCCAGTACCACTACAGGGGGCGCGAACACTGAAGCTTTCTTT.

This clonotype was found many times. The chain carries TRBV7-2 and TRBJ1-1, with TRBD1 matching over 8 bases. CDR3 length: 13 residues. The V segment lost 4 bases and the J segment 10 bases; nucleotides outside the gene matches: 8. CDR1 is SGHTA and CDR2 is FQGNSA in the germline V gene. The CDR3 DNA reads TGTGCCAGCAGCTCCGGGACAGGTAGGACAGCTTTCTTT. This encodes CASSSGTGRTAFF.

The genes are TRBV7-2 and TRBJ2-4; 16 bases are a match to TRBD2. J gave up 8 bases and V 5 bases, and 9 bases lay outside the gene matches. From germline, CDR1 is SGHTA and CDR2 FQGNSA. The CDR3 consists of 17 residues. Here the CDR3 reads CASSPPGLAGGSDIQYF. CDR3 coding DNA: TGTGCCAGCAGCCCCCCGGGACTAGCGGGAGGGTCGGACATTCAGTACTTC.

This clonotype was recorded a few times. This rearrangement joins TRBV21-1 to TRBJ2-7; TRBD1 is taken as the D call from the table, unchecked against the DNA. TRBV21-1 is a pseudogene. The CDR3 contains 13 residues. The chain's CDR3 is CASSKGPALRIAV. The CDR3 DNA sequence: TGTGCCAGCAGCAAAGGACCAGCCCTGAGGATTGCCGTC.

This clonotype was detected many times. The chain employs TRBV28 and TRBJ2-7; D not certain. Per the germline V gene, CDR1 is MDHEN and CDR2 is SYDVKM. The CDR3 extends over 14 amino acids. V was shortened by 3 bases and J by 1 base, with 10 bases between the two germline ends. The CDR3: CASSLVASSYEQYF. CDR3 nucleotide sequence: TGTGCCAGCAGTTTGGTTGCCAGTTCCTACGAGCAGTACTTC.

The chain links TRBV6-4 to TRBJ2-2, with TRBD2 as a possible D gene (5 bases). Trimming removed 5 bases from V and 0 bases from J, with 7 bases in between. This CDR3 contains 14 residues. Looked up from germline, CDR1 is MRHNA and CDR2 is SNTAGT. CDR3: CASSRSANTGELFF. CDR3 bases: TGTGCCAGCAGTCGTAGCGCGAACACCGGGGAGCTGTTTTTT.

This clonotype was detected ten times or more. The chain is built from TRBV6-5 and TRBJ2-2; D gene uncertain. The CDR3 is made up of 15 amino acids. V lost 1 base and J 1 base, leaving 7 bases between the germline ends. CDR1 and CDR2 (germline): MNHEY, SVGAGI. CDR3 coding DNA: TGTGCCAGCAGTTACTGGGCAATGAACACCGGGGAGCTGTTTTTT. Its protein is CASSYWAMNTGELFF.

Ten or more counts support this clonotype. This chain links TRBV29-1 with TRBJ1-2; D may be TRBD1 (5 bases). This CDR3 spans 11 amino acids. The germline V gene encodes CDR1 SQVTM and CDR2 ANQGSEA. Trimming cost V 4 bases and J 8 bases, with 11 bases left between them. DNA for the CDR3: TGCAGCGTTGTGGGGGAGGAAGGCTACACCTTC. It specifies CSVVGEEGYTF. The variable domain in full, with the rest retrieved from reference TRBV29-1 and TRBJ1-2, is SAVISQKPSRDICQRGTSLTIQCQVDSQVTMMFWYRQQPGQSLTLIATANQGSEATYESGFVIDKFPISRPNLTFSTLTVSNMSPEDSSIYLCSVVGEEGYTFGSGTRLTVV.

This clonotype showed up just a few times. This chain connects TRBV6-1 to TRBJ1-4, with a tentative D call TRBD1 (6 bases). V lost 5 bases, J lost 0 bases, and 13 bases lay in between. This CDR3 region has 16 residues. Per germline, CDR1 MNHNS and CDR2 SASEGT. The CDR3 bases are TGTGCCAGCAGTCCCAGGGGAGGTGCAACTAATGAAAAACTGTTTTTT. This sequence encodes CASSPRGGATNEKLFF.

This clonotype was counted only a few times. The chain couples TRBV3-1 to TRBJ1-3; tentatively, D is TRBD1 (5 bases). Between the trimmed V and J ends, which lost 4 bases and 14 bases, there was a span of 15 bases. Looked up from germline, CDR1 is LGHDT and CDR2 is YNNKEL (reference sequence). The CDR3 covers 12 residues. The DNA of the CDR3 is TGTGCCAGCAGCCGACTGACAGAGTCTCTATATTTT. This sequence encodes CASSRLTESLYF.

This clonotype was picked up a small number of times. The chain joins TRBV6-2 or TRBV6-3 to TRBJ1-1; D is ambiguous. Germline V gene sequence: CDR1 MNHEY, CDR2 SVGEGT. There are 13 residues in the CDR3. Trimming cost V 6 bases and J 11 bases, with 19 bases left between them. Here the CDR3 DNA reads TGTGCCAGCAGCTTAGCGGGAGGTGACTCGGCTTTCTTT. It translates to CASSLAGGDSAFF.

The chain employs TRBV20-1 and TRBJ1-1; D is undetermined. Per the germline V gene, CDR1 is DFQATT and CDR2 is SNEGSKA (reference sequence). The CDR3 covers 14 residues. Trimming removed 4 bases from V and 0 bases from J, with 12 bases in between. CDR3 residues: CSAITVFMNTEAFF. CDR3 in DNA: TGCAGTGCTATAACTGTTTTCATGAACACTGAAGCTTTCTTT.

The CDR3 DNA reads TGTGCCAGCAGCGTAGCTTTTCAAGAGACCCAGTACTTC. This gives the protein CASSVAFQETQYF. The chain carries TRBV9 and TRBJ2-5; D remains ambiguous. In germline, CDR1 is SGDLS, CDR2 YYNGEE. V lost 0 bases and J 2 bases, leaving 5 bases between the germline ends. The CDR3 runs 13 residues.

This clonotype showed up just a few times. The genes are TRBV6-1 and TRBJ1-1; TRBD1 aligns across 8 bases. The CDR3 extends over 13 amino acids. J gave up 5 bases and V 7 bases, and 6 bases lay outside the gene matches. Germline V gene sequence: CDR1 MNHNS, CDR2 SASEGT. The CDR3 region is CASMQGALTEAFF. The CDR3 DNA reads TGTGCCAGCATGCAGGGGGCGCTTACTGAAGCTTTCTTT.

At least ten counts were recorded for this clonotype. V usage is TRBV5-1 and J usage is TRBJ2-7, with D possibly matching TRBD2 (5 bases). The ends were cut back, 2 bases at V and 4 bases at J, with 13 bases in the middle. CDR1 and CDR2 from the germline V gene are SGHRS and YFSETQ. The CDR3 is made up of 14 amino acids. As DNA, the CDR3 is TGCGCCAGCAGCTTATCGGGCCCGGGGTACGAGCAGTACTTC. This sequence encodes CASSLSGPGYEQYF.

This chain uses TRBV29-1 with TRBJ2-7; no clear D. CDR1 SQVTM and CDR2 ANQGSEA come from the germline V gene. The length of the CDR3 is 14 residues. Trimming removed 4 bases at V and 1 base at J, with 14 bases between. The CDR3 nucleotides read TGCAGCGTTGGGGTACCGGGCCGTTCCTACGAGCAGTACTTC. It translates to CSVGVPGRSYEQYF.